The entry below describes one T cell receptor beta chain. The antigen is not known. The CDR3 loop spans 14 amino acids. Trimming cost V 8 bases and J 0 bases, with 12 bases left between them. Germline V CDR1 and CDR2: LGHNA, YNFKEQ. This sample is drawn from a study of cytomegalovirus exposure and HLA in healthy donors. Findings of the study overall: A few CMV-associated chains proved CMV antigen-specific in vitro. Researchers had no immune exposure information except CMV serostatus available. About 90% or about 30% of the time was how often most TCR beta V segments were productive, according to an earlier analysis.

Both 60 Vbeta primers and 13 Jbeta primers went into the PCR. Sequencing used immunoSEQ multiplex PCR; TCRdb keeps in-frame clones, though not all of them. The sample contains about 120,000 clones, 15% to 17% of which appear only once. The specimen sequenced was PBMCs. The chain links TRBV4-2 to TRBJ2-3; TRBD2 might be the D (5 bases). This clonotype was obtained from a woman aged 18-29 years in good health and CMV-seronegative. CDR3 nucleotides: TGTGCCAGCGGGGAGCCTAGCAGCACAGATACGCAGTATTTT. This encodes CASGEPSSTDTQYF.